What follows are 31 T cell receptor beta chains derived from one specimen sequenced in a study of T cell responses to AZD1222 COVID-19 vaccine. TCRdb's copy holds only in-frame clones and misses some; the assay was immunoSEQ multiplex PCR. The sample consists of under 100,000 clones, approximately 89% of them appearing once. The input for sequencing was peripheral blood, taken 28 days after the second AZD1222 dose. Every receptor here comes from an adult who received the AZD1222 COVID-19 vaccine.

The gene calls are TRBV11-2 and TRBJ2-5; D unclear. Germline-derived CDR1 and CDR2 are SGHAT and FQNNGV. Trimming removed 5 bases from V and 1 base from J, with 5 bases in between. The CDR3 runs 12 residues. Here the CDR3 reads CASSPLQETQYF. The CDR3 nucleotides are TGTGCCAGCAGCCCCCTCCAAGAGACCCAGTACTTC.

This clone showed up just once. This chain uses TRBV7-9 with TRBJ1-3; D is undetermined. Germline V gives CDR1 SEHNR, CDR2 FQNEAQ (reference sequence). CDR3 length equals 17 residues. V was shortened by 1 base and J by 1 base, with 14 bases between the two germline ends. The CDR3 here is CASSLVRGESSGNTIYF. The CDR3 DNA follows: TGTGCCAGCAGCTTAGTTCGGGGAGAGAGTTCTGGAAACACCATATATTTT.

The chain has TRBV7-8 and TRBJ2-3; no reliable D call. Trimming took off 1 base at V and 6 bases at J, with 17 bases between the two ends. CDR3 length: 16 amino acids. CDR1 is SGHVS, CDR2 FQNEAQ, per germline. DNA for the CDR3: TGTGCCAGCAGCTTAGATGGCGTGTACTCCTGGGATACGCAGTATTTT. Translating gives CASSLDGVYSWDTQYF. The full variable domain, completed using reference TRBV7-8 and TRBJ2-3, is GAGVSQSPRYKVAKRGQDVALRCDPISGHVSLFWYQQALGQGPEFLTYFQNEAQLDKSGLPSDRFFAERPEGSVSTLKIQRTQQEDSAVYLCASSLDGVYSWDTQYFGPGTRLTVL.

This chain links TRBV5-1 with TRBJ1-2; D not certain. Trimming took off 5 bases at V and 3 bases at J, with 11 bases between the two ends. CDR3 size: 13 residues. Germline CDR1 reads SGHRS; CDR2 reads YFSETQ. CDR3: CASREGSDYGYTF. The CDR3 nucleotides read TGCGCCAGCAGGGAAGGTTCCGACTATGGCTACACCTTC.

This clone was seen only once. The V and J genes are TRBV6-1 and TRBJ2-2; D is unclear. Trimming cost V 4 bases and J 4 bases, with 16 bases left between them. CDR1 is MNHNS and CDR2 is SASEGT in the germline V gene. The CDR3 spans 16 residues. The CDR3 DNA reads as TGTGCCAGCAGTGGAAGTCCCGGTAGGAGCACCGGGGAGCTGTTTTTT. Translating it yields CASSGSPGRSTGELFF.

A single count supports this clone. The CDR3 nucleotides read TGTGCCAGCAGCTTACGGGAAAACACCATATATTTT. This codes for CASSLRENTIYF. The chain recombines TRBV7-9 with TRBJ1-3; D remains ambiguous. Germline assignment: CDR1 SEHNR and CDR2 FQNEAQ (reference sequence). This CDR3 has 12 residues. V was clipped by 2 bases and J by 6 bases, with 5 bases between them.

This clone appeared a few times. The chain joins TRBV11-2 to TRBJ1-4; D is unclear. The CDR3 extends over 16 amino acids. The germline V gene has CDR1 SGHAT and CDR2 FQNNGV. The ends were cut back, 4 bases at V and 0 bases at J, with 12 bases in the middle. CDR3 residues: CASSSETAATNEKLFF. The CDR3, as DNA: TGTGCCAGCAGCTCAGAAACAGCAGCAACTAATGAAAAACTGTTTTTT.

The J gene is TRBJ2-1, the V gene TRBV14; 9 bases line up with TRBD2. Germline CDR1 reads SGHDN; CDR2 reads FVKESK. Germline trimming cut 6 bases from V and 2 bases from J; bases unmatched to any gene: 5. The CDR3 sequence is 15 residues long. The DNA of the CDR3 is TGTGCCAGCAGGCATAGCGGGGGACCCTACAATGAGCAGTTCTTC. Translated, it gives CASRHSGGPYNEQFF.

This sequence joins TRBV14 and TRBJ1-2; D unclear. Germline loops: CDR1 SGHDN, CDR2 FVKESK. Trimming removed 3 bases at V and 5 bases at J, with 13 bases between. The CDR3 is 14 residues long. CDR3 DNA: TGTGCCAGCAGCCAGTCCCAGGTCCCTTATGGCTACACCTTC. It codes for CASSQSQVPYGYTF.

The chain's CDR3 is CASSLRAWDLETQYF. CDR3 DNA sequence: TGTGCCAGCAGTCTCCGAGCATGGGACTTAGAGACCCAGTACTTC. The chain uses TRBV28 and TRBJ2-5, with D maybe TRBD2 (6 bases). This CDR3 has 15 residues. Germline V gene lookup returns CDR1 MDHEN and CDR2 SYDVKM. The V end lost 5 bases, the J end lost 4 bases, and 17 bases lay between the germline ends.

V usage is TRBV18 and J usage is TRBJ1-2; a weak D match, TRBD1 (5 bases). This CDR3 comprises 17 residues. V was cut by 4 bases and J by 0 bases, with 18 bases left in between. Per the germline V gene, CDR1 is KGHSH and CDR2 is LQKENI. CDR3 in amino acids: CASSHGATTGTNYGYTF. In DNA, the CDR3 is TGTGCCAGCTCACACGGGGCCACAACTGGGACTAACTATGGCTACACCTTC.

The chain has TRBV5-1 and TRBJ2-3; 7 bases match TRBD2. The V segment lost 4 bases and the J segment 2 bases; nucleotides outside the gene matches: 4. Germline V gene lookup returns CDR1 SGHRS and CDR2 YFSETQ. The CDR3 sequence is 14 residues long. The CDR3: CASSLAADTDTQYF. CDR3 DNA sequence: TGCGCCAGCAGCCTAGCGGCCGACACAGATACGCAGTATTTT. Full variable domain (missing parts from reference TRBV5-1 and TRBJ2-3): KAGVTQTPRYLIKTRGQQVTLSCSPISGHRSVSWYQQTPGQGLQFLFEYFSETQRNKGNFPGRFSGRQFSNSRSEMNVSTLELGDSALYLCASSLAADTDTQYFGPGTRLTVL.

The V gene is TRBV7-2, the J gene TRBJ1-2; the match to TRBD1 covers 7 bases. The ends lost 2 bases at V and 8 bases at J; junction bases unmatched: 17. Germline CDR1 and CDR2: SGHTA and FQGNSA. The CDR3 has 17 amino acids. CDR3 loop: CASSLMVGGGAMRGYTF. For the CDR3, the DNA is TGTGCCAGCAGCTTAATGGTTGGAGGGGGCGCGATGAGGGGCTACACCTTC.

J is TRBJ2-3 and V is TRBV19; 7 bases are shared with TRBD1. The trim removed 7 bases at V and 1 base at J, leaving 8 bases unmatched. This CDR3 contains 15 residues. The germline V gene has CDR1 LNHDA and CDR2 SQIVND (reference sequence). The CDR3: CASTPTGYGTDTQYF. The CDR3 nucleotides read TGTGCCAGTACCCCGACAGGGTATGGCACAGATACGCAGTATTTT.

The chain uses TRBV25-1 and TRBJ1-4; 9 bases agree with TRBD1. The CDR3 is made up of 14 amino acids. Germline trimming cut 1 base from V and 7 bases from J; bases unmatched to any gene: 1. Germline V lookup: CDR1 MGHDK, CDR2 SYGVNS. This CDR3 reads CASSELGQGEKLFF. The CDR3 DNA sequence: TGTGCCAGCAGTGAATTGGGACAGGGTGAAAAACTGTTTTTT.

The chain has TRBV6-5 and TRBJ2-7; the D is unclear. The V end was cut by 8 bases, the J end by 4 bases, with 12 bases between. Germline CDR1 is MNHEY and CDR2 is SVGAGI. The CDR3 spans 12 residues. Here the CDR3 DNA reads TGTGCCAGCTCCATACGTGAGTACGAGCAGTACGTC. This gives the protein CASSIREYEQYV.

In this sample, this clone turned up a few times. Within the sample, other DNA sequences also encode this same CDR3. The rearrangement joins TRBV5-1 to TRBJ2-7, with 7 bases that match TRBD2. Per germline, CDR1 SGHRS and CDR2 YFSETQ. With 3 bases clipped from V and 3 bases from J, the junction kept 3 bases outside the gene matches. This CDR3 region has 13 residues. The CDR3 loop reads CASSSGGGYEQYF. In DNA form, the CDR3 reads TGCGCCAGCAGCTCGGGGGGTGGCTACGAGCAGTACTTC.

The chain joins TRBV5-4 to TRBJ2-5; 11 positions match TRBD2. V lost 0 bases, J lost 2 bases, and 9 bases stayed unmatched. The V gene's germline CDR1 is SGHNT and CDR2 YYREEE (reference sequence). This CDR3 has 18 amino acids. CDR3 residues: CASSLVLTSGGTQETQYF. CDR3 DNA: TGTGCCAGCAGCTTGGTTTTAACTAGCGGGGGAACTCAAGAGACCCAGTACTTC.

The rearrangement joins TRBV2 to TRBJ2-1; D gene ambiguous. The V gene's germline CDR1 is SNHLY and CDR2 FYNNEI. The CDR3 has 10 amino acids. With 5 bases removed from V and 11 bases from J, the gap between germline ends came to 7 bases. In DNA, the CDR3 is TGTGCCAGCAGTCCAAATCAGCAGTTCTTC. Protein product: CASSPNQQFF.

The gene calls are TRBV18 and TRBJ1-5, with D unresolved. Trimming shortened V by 10 bases and J by 0 bases, and 13 bases separated the two germline ends. CDR1 KGHSH and CDR2 LQKENI come from the germline V gene. This CDR3 is built from 14 residues. CDR3 amino acids: CATPDYYSNQPQHF. The CDR3 bases are TGTGCCACCCCTGATTACTATAGCAATCAGCCCCAGCATTTT.

This chain links TRBV6-2 or TRBV6-3 with TRBJ2-1, with 11 nucleotides matching TRBD2. CDR1 is MNHEY and CDR2 is SVGEGT in the germline V gene. The CDR3 extends over 19 amino acids. The V segment lost 0 bases and the J segment 2 bases; nucleotides outside the gene matches: 9. The CDR3 DNA follows: TGTGCCAGCAGTTACTCGGTAACTAGCGGGGGCCAAACCTACAATGAGCAGTTCTTC. Residues: CASSYSVTSGGQTYNEQFF.

This clone was seen just once. This chain uses TRBV5-1 with TRBJ2-1; TRBD2 agrees at 13 bases. V shed 4 bases and J 9 bases; nucleotides not matched to a gene: 10. The CDR3 extends over 16 amino acids. From germline, CDR1 is SGHRS and CDR2 YFSETQ. The CDR3, as DNA: TGCGCCAGCAGCCCAATCACTAGCGGGGGGGCGCGTGAGCAGTTCTTC. Amino acids: CASSPITSGGAREQFF.

This clone was recorded once. This rearrangement joins TRBV4-1 to TRBJ2-2; D might be TRBD1 or TRBD2, each matching 6 bases. The germline CDR1 and CDR2 sequences are MGHRA and YSYEKL. The length of the CDR3 is 17 residues. Between the trimmed V and J ends, which lost 2 bases and 1 base, there was a span of 14 bases. The CDR3 reads CASSQREGGMNTGELFF. In DNA form, the CDR3 reads TGCGCCAGCAGCCAACGTGAGGGGGGTATGAACACCGGGGAGCTGTTTTTT.

This sequence joins TRBV4-1 and TRBJ2-3, with 7 bases fitting TRBD1. The germline V gene has CDR1 MGHRA and CDR2 YSYEKL. Losses at the gene ends were 4 bases for V and 3 bases for J; bases not matched to a gene: 7. CDR3 length equals 15 residues. The CDR3 nucleotides are TGCGCCAGCAGCCCCCGGGACAGAGCAACAGATACGCAGTATTTT. Encoded protein: CASSPRDRATDTQYF.

This chain links TRBV21-1 with TRBJ1-5; the table assigns TRBD1, which was not confirmed against the DNA. TRBV21-1 is termed a pseudogene. The CDR3 has 18 amino acids. CDR3 bases: TGTGCCAGCAGCAAAGGACCAGGACAGGGACATAGCAATCAGCCCCAGCATTTT. Protein product: CASSKGPGQGHSNQPQHF.

The rearrangement uses TRBV5-4 and TRBJ2-7, with D tentatively TRBD2 (6 bases). CDR1 SGHNT and CDR2 YYREEE come from the germline V gene (reference sequence). Trimming stripped 1 base from V and 6 bases from J, with 23 bases between. The CDR3 is 17 amino acids. DNA of the CDR3: TGTGCCAGCAGCTTGTTTCGGGGGACCCAAGCGCCCGGCGAGCAGTACTTC. It encodes CASSLFRGTQAPGEQYF.

The rearrangement links TRBV16 to TRBJ2-3; 10 nucleotides align to TRBD1. V shed 4 bases, J shed 5 bases, and the junction held 6 bases outside the gene matches. Germline loops: CDR1 KGHSY, CDR2 FQNENV. The CDR3 runs 15 residues. Here the CDR3 DNA reads TGTGCCAGCAGCCGAGGGACAGGGGTTGAAGATACGCAGTATTTT. Residues: CASSRGTGVEDTQYF.

This sequence joins TRBV5-1 and TRBJ1-2, with unresolved D. Looked up from germline, CDR1 is SGHRS and CDR2 is YFSETQ. V lost 4 bases, J lost 5 bases, and 9 bases lay in between. This CDR3 is 12 amino acids long. In DNA, the CDR3 is TGCGCCAGCAGCCTGGACTATTATGGCTACACCTTC. Translating it yields CASSLDYYGYTF.

The rearrangement links TRBV5-4 to TRBJ2-3; maybe TRBD2 (5 bases). V lost 6 bases and J 6 bases, leaving 20 bases between the germline ends. Per germline, CDR1 SGHNT and CDR2 YYREEE (reference sequence). This CDR3 has 15 amino acids. Written as DNA, the CDR3 is TGTGCCAGCATCCCCAGGACTTCACCCATGGATACGCAGTATTTT. This codes for CASIPRTSPMDTQYF.

This clone has just a few counts. The chain recombines TRBV7-2 with TRBJ1-5; unclear D gene. This CDR3 has 15 residues. Per the germline V gene, CDR1 is SGHTA and CDR2 is FQGNSA. V was shortened by 1 base and J by 6 bases, with 13 bases between the two germline ends. Here the CDR3 DNA reads TGTGCCAGCAGCTTAGGAGCGGGTTTGGGTCAGCCCCAGCATTTT. It specifies CASSLGAGLGQPQHF.

This sequence joins TRBV7-4 and TRBJ1-5; D ambiguous. CDR3 length equals 13 residues. The V end was cut by 1 base, the J end by 3 bases, with 4 bases between. CDR1 is SGHVT and CDR2 is SQSDAQ in the germline V gene. The chain's CDR3 is CASSLVLNQPQHF. DNA of the CDR3: TGTGCCAGCAGCTTAGTGCTCAATCAGCCCCAGCATTTT.